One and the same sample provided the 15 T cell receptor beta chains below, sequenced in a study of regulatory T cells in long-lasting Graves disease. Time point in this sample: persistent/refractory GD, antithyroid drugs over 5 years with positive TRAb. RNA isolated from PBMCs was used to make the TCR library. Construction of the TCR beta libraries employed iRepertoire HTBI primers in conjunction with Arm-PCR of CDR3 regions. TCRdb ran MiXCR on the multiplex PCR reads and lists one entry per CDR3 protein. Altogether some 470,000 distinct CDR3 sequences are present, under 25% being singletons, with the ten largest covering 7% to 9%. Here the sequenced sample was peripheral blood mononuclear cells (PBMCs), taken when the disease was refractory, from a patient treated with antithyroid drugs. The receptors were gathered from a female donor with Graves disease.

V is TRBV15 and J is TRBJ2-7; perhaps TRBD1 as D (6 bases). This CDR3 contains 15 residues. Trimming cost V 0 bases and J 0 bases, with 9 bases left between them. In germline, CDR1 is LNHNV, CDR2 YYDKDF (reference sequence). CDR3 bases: TGTGCCACCAGCAGAGAACAGGGATCCTCCTACGAGCAGTACTTC. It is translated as CATSREQGSSYEQYF.

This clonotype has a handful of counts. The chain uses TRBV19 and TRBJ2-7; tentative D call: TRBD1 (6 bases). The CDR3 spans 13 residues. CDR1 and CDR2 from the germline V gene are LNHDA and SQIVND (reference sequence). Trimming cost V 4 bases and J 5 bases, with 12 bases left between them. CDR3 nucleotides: TGTGCCAGTAGTACGCTCAACAGGGACGAGCAGTACTTC. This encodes CASSTLNRDEQYF.

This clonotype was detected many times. CDR3 coding DNA: TGTGCCAGTAGTACGGACAGGGACAGACGTAACTATGGCTACACCTTC. Its translation: CASSTDRDRRNYGYTF. The chain has TRBV19 and TRBJ1-2; 8 nucleotides match TRBD1. Germline-derived CDR1 and CDR2 are LNHDA and SQIVND (reference sequence). CDR3 length: 16 amino acids. V was pared by 4 bases and J by 1 base, with 8 bases of the junction left unmatched.

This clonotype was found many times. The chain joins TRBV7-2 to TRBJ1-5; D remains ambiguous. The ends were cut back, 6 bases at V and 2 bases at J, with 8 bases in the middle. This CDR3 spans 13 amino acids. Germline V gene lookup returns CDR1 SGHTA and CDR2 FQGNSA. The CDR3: CASSFQGNQPQHF. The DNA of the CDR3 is TGTGCCAGCAGTTTTCAGGGCAATCAGCCCCAGCATTTT.

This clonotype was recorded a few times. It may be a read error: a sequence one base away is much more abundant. CDR3 sequence: CAGSSPSSDGTEAFF. The CDR3 DNA sequence: TGTGCCGGCAGTTCACCGTCCAGCGATGGCACTGAAGCTTTCTTT. The chain combines TRBV28 with TRBJ1-1; D uncertain. The CDR3 loop spans 15 amino acids. CDR1 and CDR2 from the germline V gene are MDHEN and SYDVKM.

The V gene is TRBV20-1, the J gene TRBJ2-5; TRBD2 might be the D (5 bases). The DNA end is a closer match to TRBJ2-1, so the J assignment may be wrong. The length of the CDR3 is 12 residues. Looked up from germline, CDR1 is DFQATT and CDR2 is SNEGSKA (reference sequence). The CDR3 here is CSASRGYDEQFF. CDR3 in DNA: TGCAGTGCTAGTCGGGGATACGATGAGCAGTTCTTC.

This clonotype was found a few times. In DNA form, the CDR3 reads TGCGCCAGCAGCCAAAGGGAGGGACTAGCGGAAGAGACCCAGTACTTC. It specifies CASSQREGLAEETQYF. The gene calls are TRBV4-1 and TRBJ2-5; 11 bases map to TRBD2. Germline loops: CDR1 MGHRA, CDR2 YSYEKL. The CDR3 length is 16 residues. V shed 2 bases and J 3 bases; nucleotides not matched to a gene: 5.

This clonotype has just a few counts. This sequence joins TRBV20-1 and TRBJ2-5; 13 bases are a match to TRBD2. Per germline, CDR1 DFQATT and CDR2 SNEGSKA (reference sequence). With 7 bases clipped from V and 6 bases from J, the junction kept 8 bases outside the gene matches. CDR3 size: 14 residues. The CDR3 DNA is TGCAGTGGTATACTAGCGGGAGGGCAAAAGACCCAGTACTTC. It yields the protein CSGILAGGQKTQYF.

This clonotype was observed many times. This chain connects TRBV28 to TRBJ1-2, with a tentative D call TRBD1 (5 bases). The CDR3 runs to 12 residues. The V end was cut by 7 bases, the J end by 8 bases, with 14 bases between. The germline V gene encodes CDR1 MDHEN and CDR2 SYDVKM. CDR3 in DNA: TGTGCCAGCAAGGTCGGGGGAGACGGCTACACCTTC. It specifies CASKVGGDGYTF.

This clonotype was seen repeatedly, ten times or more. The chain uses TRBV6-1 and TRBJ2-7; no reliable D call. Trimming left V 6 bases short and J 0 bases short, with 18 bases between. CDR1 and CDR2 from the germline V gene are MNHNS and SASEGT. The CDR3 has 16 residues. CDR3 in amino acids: CASRFPSPAGSYEQYF. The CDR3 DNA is TGTGCCAGCAGGTTCCCATCACCCGCCGGCTCCTACGAGCAGTACTTC.

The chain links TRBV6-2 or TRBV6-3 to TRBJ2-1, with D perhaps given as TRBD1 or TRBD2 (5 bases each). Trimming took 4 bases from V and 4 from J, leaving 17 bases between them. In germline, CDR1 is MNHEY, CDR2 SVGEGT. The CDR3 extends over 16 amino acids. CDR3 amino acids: CASSSPGGRVYNEQFF. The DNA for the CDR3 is TGTGCCAGCAGTTCTCCTGGGGGAAGGGTTTACAATGAGCAGTTCTTC.

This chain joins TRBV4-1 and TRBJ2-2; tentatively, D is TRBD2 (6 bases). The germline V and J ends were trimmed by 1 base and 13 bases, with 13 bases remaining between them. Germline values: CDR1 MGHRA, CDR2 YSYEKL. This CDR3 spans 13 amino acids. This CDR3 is CASSQAEGRGLFF. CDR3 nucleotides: TGCGCCAGCAGCCAAGCTGAGGGGCGGGGGCTGTTTTTT.

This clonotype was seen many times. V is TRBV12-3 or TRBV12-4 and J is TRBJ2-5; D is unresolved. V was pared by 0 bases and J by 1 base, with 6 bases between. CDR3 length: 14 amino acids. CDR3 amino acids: CASSLAAIQETQYF. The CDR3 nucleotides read TGTGCCAGCAGTTTAGCGGCGATCCAAGAGACCCAGTACTTC.

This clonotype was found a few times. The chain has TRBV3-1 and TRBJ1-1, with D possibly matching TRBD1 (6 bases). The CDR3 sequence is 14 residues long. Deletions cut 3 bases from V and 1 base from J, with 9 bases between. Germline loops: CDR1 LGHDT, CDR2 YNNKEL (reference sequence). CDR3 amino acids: CASSQKQGNTEAFF. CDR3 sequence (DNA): TGTGCCAGCAGCCAGAAACAGGGGAACACTGAAGCTTTCTTT.

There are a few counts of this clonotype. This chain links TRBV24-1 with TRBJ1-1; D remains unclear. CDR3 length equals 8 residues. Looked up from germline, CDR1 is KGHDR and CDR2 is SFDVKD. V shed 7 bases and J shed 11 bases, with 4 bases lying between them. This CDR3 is CATRGAFF. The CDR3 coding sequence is TGTGCCACCAGGGGGGCTTTCTTT.